The TCR beta chain described here comes from a study of identifying expanded T cells in peripheral blood. Study observations and caveats: Variance in clone template counts between approximately 2-week samples significantly increased with total template count across all healthy donors.

Notes on this clone: Antigen unknown.

Here immunoSEQ multiplex PCR was the method, and the copy in TCRdb shows in-frame clones only, minus some. The table includes around 99,000 clones, approximately 90% detected once. V shed 9 bases and J 6 bases; nucleotides not matched to a gene: 12. Germline V lookup: CDR1 SNHLY, CDR2 FYNNEI. The CDR3 length is 14 residues. The sequenced material came from blood. The source of this sequence is a person aged 18-70 years in good health. The chain recombines TRBV2 with TRBJ1-2, with 8 bases fitting TRBD1. In DNA, the CDR3 is TGTGCCAGAGCAGGAATGGACAGGGAAGATGGCTACACCTTC. This codes for CARAGMDREDGYTF.